Presented here are 21 T cell receptor beta chains from one specimen sequenced in a study of T cell responses to AZD1222 COVID-19 vaccine (dated by TCRdb to the early 2020s). Explained via the paper, the time point label denotes: baseline before first vaccination. The sample's treatment or condition label, decoded: meningococcal conjugate vaccine given as trial control. The protocol used for the library was the immunoSEQ multiplex PCR assay. TCRdb mirrors the immuneACCESS table, restricted to in-frame sequences. Some clones are absent from its copies; in checked studies, under half trace to an unresolved V gene, and the reason for the others is unknown. The sample includes some 140,000 clones, with roughly 90% observed a single time. The top ten clones comprise roughly 5% of the sample. The sample here was peripheral blood, taken on day 0 of MenACWY control vaccination. The receptors originated from an adult in good health.

The J gene is TRBJ1-3, the V gene TRBV5-1; D gene unclear. Germline V gene data show CDR1 as SGHRS and CDR2 as YFSETQ. V was trimmed by 0 bases and J by 2 bases, leaving 12 bases between them. CDR3 length equals 16 residues. In DNA, the CDR3 is TGCGCCAGCAGCTTGGGGGGTATAAAGACTGGAAACACCATATATTTT. Translation: CASSLGGIKTGNTIYF.

This rearrangement joins TRBV7-9 to TRBJ2-2; 10 nucleotides line up with TRBD2. The germline V gene encodes CDR1 SEHNR and CDR2 FQNEAQ (reference sequence). The CDR3 is 17 amino acids. V shed 3 bases and J 1 base; nucleotides not matched to a gene: 5. The CDR3 loop is CASSFSSSGGNTGELFF. For the CDR3, the DNA is TGTGCCAGCAGCTTCTCCTCTAGCGGGGGGAACACCGGGGAGCTGTTTTTT.

This chain joins TRBV6-2 or TRBV6-3 and TRBJ2-7, with TRBD2 matching 12 bases. The CDR3 length is 16 residues. Trimming cost V 6 bases and J 3 bases; bases outside gene matches: 9. Per the germline V gene, CDR1 is MNHEY and CDR2 is SVGEGT. The CDR3 nucleotides are TGTGCCAGCAGCGGACTAGCGGGACTTGGAGGCTACGAGCAGTACTTC. It specifies CASSGLAGLGGYEQYF.

The chain combines TRBV4-1 with TRBJ2-3, with TRBD2 identical over 8 bases. V trimming: 4 bases; J trimming: 4 bases; junction bases outside the gene matches: 4. Germline V gives CDR1 MGHRA, CDR2 YSYEKL. The CDR3 is 14 residues long. The CDR3 coding sequence is TGCGCCAGCAGCCCCGGGGGGGCGGCAGATACGCAGTATTTT. Amino acid sequence: CASSPGGAADTQYF.

CDR3 sequence: CASSGQGWTGELFF. CDR3 DNA: TGTGCCAGCAGTGGTCAGGGATGGACCGGGGAGCTGTTTTTT. The chain combines TRBV6-4 with TRBJ2-2, with a tentative D call TRBD1 (5 bases). From germline, CDR1 is MRHNA and CDR2 SNTAGT. Trimming stripped 4 bases from V and 5 bases from J, with 11 bases between. The CDR3 totals 14 residues.

The chain combines TRBV19 with TRBJ2-7; 7 bases map to TRBD1. Trimming took 3 bases from V and 4 from J; bases not matched to a gene: 12. Germline V CDR1 and CDR2: LNHDA, SQIVND (reference sequence). The CDR3 extends over 16 amino acids. CDR3 nucleotide sequence: TGTGCCAGTAGTATGGATACAGGGGTAATGGATTACGAGCAGTACTTC. Amino acids: CASSMDTGVMDYEQYF.

The chain carries TRBV7-2 and TRBJ1-3; the D is unclear. Trimming took off 3 bases at V and 0 bases at J, with 9 bases between the two ends. Germline-derived CDR1 and CDR2 are SGHTA and FQGNSA. The CDR3 loop spans 15 amino acids. CDR3 residues: CASSLLTYSGNTIYF. For the CDR3, the DNA is TGTGCCAGCAGCTTGCTGACATACTCTGGAAACACCATATATTTT.

J is TRBJ2-7 and V is TRBV30, with D unclear. The CDR3 loop spans 11 amino acids. Germline lookup yields CDR1 GTSNPN and CDR2 SVGIG (reference sequence). The V end lost 2 bases, the J end lost 6 bases, and 8 bases lay between the germline ends. The CDR3, as DNA: TGTGCCTGGAGTCGGGTAGGCGAGCAGTACTTC. Protein product: CAWSRVGEQYF.

This chain connects TRBV10-3 to TRBJ2-3, with a weak D call TRBD2 (6 bases). The V gene lost 6 bases and the J gene lost 0 bases, with 19 bases spanning the gap. CDR1 is ENHRY, CDR2 SYGVKD, per germline. The CDR3 extends over 17 amino acids. For the CDR3, the DNA is TGTGCCATCAGGGCTAACTATGGCGGGACTAGCACAGATACGCAGTATTTT. Its translation: CAIRANYGGTSTDTQYF.

The rearrangement uses TRBV5-1 and TRBJ2-1; D is undetermined. Germline V CDR1 and CDR2: SGHRS, YFSETQ. The V end lost 4 bases, the J end lost 5 bases, and 16 bases lay between the germline ends. The CDR3 is made up of 15 amino acids. This CDR3 reads CASSPSGLSNNEQFF. As DNA, the CDR3 is TGCGCCAGCAGCCCTTCCGGCCTATCAAACAATGAGCAGTTCTTC.

In nucleotides, the CDR3 is TGTGCCAGCTCACGAAACAACCTCGGGACAGGGTTTCCACCCCTCCACTTT. Translation: CASSRNNLGTGFPPLHF. This rearrangement joins TRBV18 to TRBJ1-6; 9 bases are a match to TRBD1. The V gene end was trimmed by 4 bases and the J gene end by 11 bases; junction bases not matched to a gene: 15. The CDR3 covers 17 residues. Germline loops: CDR1 KGHSH, CDR2 LQKENI.

V is TRBV4-1 and J is TRBJ1-4; no reliable D call. CDR3 length equals 15 residues. Germline assignment: CDR1 MGHRA and CDR2 YSYEKL. V was trimmed by 0 bases and J by 4 bases, leaving 9 bases between them. The CDR3 sequence is CASSQEGGRNEKLFF. The CDR3, as DNA: TGCGCCAGCAGCCAAGAAGGCGGGCGTAATGAAAAACTGTTTTTT.

The chain carries TRBV2 and TRBJ2-1; D is tentatively TRBD1 or TRBD2 (5 bases each). The CDR3 runs to 13 residues. Germline CDR1 SNHLY, CDR2 FYNNEI. Trimming pared 8 bases from V and 9 bases from J, leaving 17 bases between. CDR3 residues: CASSRDPGSEQFF. The DNA of the CDR3 is TGTGCCAGCTCCAGGGATCCAGGGAGTGAGCAGTTCTTC.

This clone has just a few counts. Here the CDR3 DNA reads TGTGCCAGCAGAATTTACGAGCAGTACGTC. As protein: CASRIYEQYV. The genes are TRBV2 and TRBJ2-7; D is unclear. With 6 bases removed from V and 4 bases from J, the gap between germline ends came to 4 bases. The CDR3 covers 10 residues. Germline V lookup: CDR1 SNHLY, CDR2 FYNNEI.

This clone was counted a single time. The J gene is TRBJ1-2, the V gene TRBV2, with 9 bases matching TRBD1. This CDR3 is built from 13 residues. Unmatched junction bases numbered 7, after V lost 8 bases and J lost 6 bases. The V gene's germline CDR1 is SNHLY and CDR2 FYNNEI. The CDR3 nucleotides read TGTGCCAGCGGCCGGACAGGGGAGGATGGCTACACCTTC. Translation: CASGRTGEDGYTF.

A note on this clone: Additional DNA sequences in this sample encode the identical CDR3. V is TRBV5-1 and J is TRBJ2-5; 9 bases map to TRBD1. The CDR3 consists of 15 residues. Germline V CDR1 and CDR2: SGHRS, YFSETQ. V trimming: 0 bases; J trimming: 2 bases; junction bases outside the gene matches: 2. The CDR3 DNA is TGCGCCAGCAGCTTGGGTGACAGGGGGCAAGAGACCCAGTACTTC. It yields the protein CASSLGDRGQETQYF.

CDR3 DNA: TGTGCCAGCAGCTTTACCCGGACAGGGCTCTATGGCTACACCTTC. This translates into CASSFTRTGLYGYTF. The V and J genes are TRBV5-6 and TRBJ1-2; 8 nucleotides align to TRBD1. Germline-derived CDR1 and CDR2 are SGHDT and YYEEEE. The CDR3 length is 15 residues. V lost 2 bases to trimming and J lost 4 bases; unmatched junction nucleotides: 7.

The J gene is TRBJ1-4, the V gene TRBV4-1; tentative D call: TRBD1 (6 bases). Germline loops: CDR1 MGHRA, CDR2 YSYEKL. V was pared by 5 bases and J by 7 bases, with 14 bases between. The CDR3 is 14 amino acids. CDR3 amino acids: CASSADSTSEKLFF. For the CDR3, the DNA is TGCGCCAGCAGCGCGGACAGCACCAGTGAAAAACTGTTTTTT.

The genes are TRBV11-3 and TRBJ1-3; TRBD1 aligns across 7 bases. V lost 3 bases to trimming and J lost 4 bases; unmatched junction nucleotides: 6. Germline lookup yields CDR1 SGHNT and CDR2 YENEEA. The CDR3 is made up of 15 amino acids. This CDR3 is CASSLAGTVGNTIYF. The CDR3 nucleotides are TGTGCCAGCAGCTTGGCCGGGACAGTCGGAAACACCATATATTTT.

The chain carries TRBV11-2 and TRBJ2-2, with D unresolved. Germline V gene data show CDR1 as SGHAT and CDR2 as FQNNGV. The CDR3 is made up of 17 amino acids. Trimming removed 2 bases at V and 4 bases at J, with 17 bases between. CDR3 DNA: TGTGCCAGCAGCTTAAGCTCGACTTACCGTCTCACCGGGGAGCTGTTTTTT. Translated: CASSLSSTYRLTGELFF. The whole variable domain, filled in from reference TRBV11-2 and TRBJ2-2, reads EAGVAQSPRYKIIEKRQSVAFWCNPISGHATLYWYQQILGQGPKLLIQFQNNGVVDDSQLPKDRFSAERLKGVDSTLKIQPAKLEDSAVYLCASSLSSTYRLTGELFFGEGSRLTVL.

The V call is TRBV5-5, the J call TRBJ1-1; D is unresolved. The V and J ends lost 0 bases and 0 bases respectively, with 6 bases between them. This CDR3 has 14 residues. Germline CDR1 SGHKS, CDR2 YYEKEE (reference sequence). The CDR3 region has the DNA TGTGCCAGCAGCTTGGACGTCCTGAACACTGAAGCTTTCTTT. This translates into CASSLDVLNTEAFF.